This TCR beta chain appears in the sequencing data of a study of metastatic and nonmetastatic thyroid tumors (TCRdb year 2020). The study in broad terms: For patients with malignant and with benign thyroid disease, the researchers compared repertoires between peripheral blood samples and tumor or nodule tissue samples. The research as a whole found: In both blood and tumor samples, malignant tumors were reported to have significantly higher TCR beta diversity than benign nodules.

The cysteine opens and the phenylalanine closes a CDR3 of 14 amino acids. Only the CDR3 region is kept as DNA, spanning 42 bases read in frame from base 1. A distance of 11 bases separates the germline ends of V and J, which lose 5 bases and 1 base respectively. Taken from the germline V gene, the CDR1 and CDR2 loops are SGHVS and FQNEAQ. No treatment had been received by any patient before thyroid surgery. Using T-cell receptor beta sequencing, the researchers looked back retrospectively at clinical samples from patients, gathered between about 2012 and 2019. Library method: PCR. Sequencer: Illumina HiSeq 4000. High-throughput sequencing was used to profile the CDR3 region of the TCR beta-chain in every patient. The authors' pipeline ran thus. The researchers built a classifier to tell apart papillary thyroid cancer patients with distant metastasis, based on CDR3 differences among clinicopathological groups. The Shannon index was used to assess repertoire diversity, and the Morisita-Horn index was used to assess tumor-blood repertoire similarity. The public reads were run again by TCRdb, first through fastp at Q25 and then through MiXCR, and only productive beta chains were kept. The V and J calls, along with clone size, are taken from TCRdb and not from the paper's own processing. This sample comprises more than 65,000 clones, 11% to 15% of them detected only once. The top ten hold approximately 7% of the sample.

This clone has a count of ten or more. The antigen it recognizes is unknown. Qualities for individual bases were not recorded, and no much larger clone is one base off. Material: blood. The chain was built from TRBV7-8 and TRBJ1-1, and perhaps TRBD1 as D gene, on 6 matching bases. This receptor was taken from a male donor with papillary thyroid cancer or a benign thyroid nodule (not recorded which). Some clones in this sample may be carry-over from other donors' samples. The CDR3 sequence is CASSEAQGNTEAFF. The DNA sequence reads TGTGCCAGCAGCGAAGCACAGGGGAACACTGAAGCTTTCTTT. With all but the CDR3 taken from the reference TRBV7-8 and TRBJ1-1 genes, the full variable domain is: GAGVSQSPRYKVAKRGQDVALRCDPISGHVSLFWYQQALGQGPEFLTYFQNEAQLDKSGLPSDRFFAERPEGSVSTLKIQRTQQEDSAVYLCASSEAQGNTEAFFGQGTRLTVV.